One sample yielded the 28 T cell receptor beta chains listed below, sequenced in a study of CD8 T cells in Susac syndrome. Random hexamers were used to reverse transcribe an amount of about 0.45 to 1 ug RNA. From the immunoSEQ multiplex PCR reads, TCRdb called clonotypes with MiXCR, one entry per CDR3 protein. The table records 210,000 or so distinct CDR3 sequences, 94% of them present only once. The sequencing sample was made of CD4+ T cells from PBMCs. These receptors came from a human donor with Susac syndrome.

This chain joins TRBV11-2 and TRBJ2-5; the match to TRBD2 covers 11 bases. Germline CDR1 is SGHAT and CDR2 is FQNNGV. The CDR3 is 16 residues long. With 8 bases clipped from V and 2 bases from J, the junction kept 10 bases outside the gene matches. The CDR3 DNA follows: TGTGCCAGCCGAGCCCTGACTAGCGGGGTACAAGAGACCCAGTACTTC. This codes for CASRALTSGVQETQYF.

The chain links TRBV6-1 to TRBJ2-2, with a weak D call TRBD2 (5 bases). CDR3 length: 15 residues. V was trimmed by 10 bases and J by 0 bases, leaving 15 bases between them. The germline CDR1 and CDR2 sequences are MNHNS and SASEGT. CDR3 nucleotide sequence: TGTGCCACCGATGGGAGAGGGTCGAACACCGGGGAGCTGTTTTTT. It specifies CATDGRGSNTGELFF.

The CDR3 is CSLAGGSTDTQYF. CDR3 bases: TGCAGCCTAGCGGGGGGTAGCACAGATACGCAGTATTTT. The chain is built from TRBV20-1 and TRBJ2-3, with 11 bases that match TRBD2. Germline lookup yields CDR1 DFQATT and CDR2 SNEGSKA (reference sequence). The CDR3 runs 13 residues.

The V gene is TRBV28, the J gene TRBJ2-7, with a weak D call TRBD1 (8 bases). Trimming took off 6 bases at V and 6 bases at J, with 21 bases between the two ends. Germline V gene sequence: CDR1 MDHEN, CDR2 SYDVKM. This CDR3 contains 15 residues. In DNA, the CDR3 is TGTGCCAGCAGCCAACAGGGGGGGATGCGGCGCGAGCAGTACTTC. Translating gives CASSQQGGMRREQYF.

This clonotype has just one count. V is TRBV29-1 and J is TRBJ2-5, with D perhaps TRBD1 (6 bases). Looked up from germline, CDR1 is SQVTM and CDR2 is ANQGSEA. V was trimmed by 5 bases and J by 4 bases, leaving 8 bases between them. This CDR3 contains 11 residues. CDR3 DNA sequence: TGCAGCGTTTTGACAGGAGAGACCCAGTACTTC. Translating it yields CSVLTGETQYF.

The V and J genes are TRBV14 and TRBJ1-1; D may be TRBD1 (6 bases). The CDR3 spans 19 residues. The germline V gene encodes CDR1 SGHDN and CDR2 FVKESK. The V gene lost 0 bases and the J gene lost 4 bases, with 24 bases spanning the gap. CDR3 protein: CASSQDREGQFPRRTEAFF. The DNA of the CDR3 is TGTGCCAGCAGCCAAGATCGTGAGGGACAATTTCCCCGTCGCACTGAAGCTTTCTTT.

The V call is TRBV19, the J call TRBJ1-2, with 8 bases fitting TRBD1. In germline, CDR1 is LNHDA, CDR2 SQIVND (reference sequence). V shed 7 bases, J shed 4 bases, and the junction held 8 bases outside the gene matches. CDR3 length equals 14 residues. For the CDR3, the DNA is TGTGCCAGTAATACCGCCGGGACAGGCTATGGCTACACCTTC. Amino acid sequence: CASNTAGTGYGYTF.

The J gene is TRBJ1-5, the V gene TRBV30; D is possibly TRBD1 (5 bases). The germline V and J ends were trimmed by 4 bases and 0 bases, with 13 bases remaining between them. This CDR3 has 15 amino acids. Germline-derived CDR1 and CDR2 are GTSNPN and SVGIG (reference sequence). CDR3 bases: TGTGCCTGGACGCACGGGGGGGATAGCAATCAGCCCCAGCATTTT. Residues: CAWTHGGDSNQPQHF.

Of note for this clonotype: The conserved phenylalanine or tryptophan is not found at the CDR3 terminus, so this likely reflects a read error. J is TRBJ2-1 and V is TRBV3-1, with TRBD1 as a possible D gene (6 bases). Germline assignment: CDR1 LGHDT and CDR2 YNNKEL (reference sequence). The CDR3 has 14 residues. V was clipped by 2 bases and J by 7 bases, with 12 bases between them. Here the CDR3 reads CASSQLGAQNEQFL. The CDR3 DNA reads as TGTGCCAGCAGCCAACTGGGGGCGCAGAATGAGCAGTTCCTC.

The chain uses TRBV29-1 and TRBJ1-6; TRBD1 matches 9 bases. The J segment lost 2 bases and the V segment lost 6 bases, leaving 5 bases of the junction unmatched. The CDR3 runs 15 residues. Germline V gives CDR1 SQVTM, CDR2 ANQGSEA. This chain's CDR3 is CSVQTGGAYNSPLHF. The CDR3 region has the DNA TGCAGCGTCCAGACAGGGGGTGCCTATAATTCACCCCTCCACTTT.

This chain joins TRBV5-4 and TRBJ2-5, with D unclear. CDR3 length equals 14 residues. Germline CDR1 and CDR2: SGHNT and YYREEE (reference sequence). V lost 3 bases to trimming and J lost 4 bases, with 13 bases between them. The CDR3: CASSSKGYTETQYF. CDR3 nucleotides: TGTGCCAGCAGCTCGAAAGGGTATACAGAGACCCAGTACTTC.

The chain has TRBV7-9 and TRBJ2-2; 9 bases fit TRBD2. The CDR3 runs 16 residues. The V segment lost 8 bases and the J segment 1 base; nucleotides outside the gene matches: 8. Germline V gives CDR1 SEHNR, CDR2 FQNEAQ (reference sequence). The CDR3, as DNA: TGTGCCAGCGTCCCCGGGACTAGCTTGAACACCGGGGAGCTGTTTTTT. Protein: CASVPGTSLNTGELFF. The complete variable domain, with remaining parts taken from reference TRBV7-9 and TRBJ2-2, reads DTGVSQNPRHKITKRGQNVTFRCDPISEHNRLYWYRQTLGQGPEFLTYFQNEAQLEKSRLLSDRFSAERPKGSFSTLEIQRTEQGDSAMYLCASVPGTSLNTGELFFGEGSRLTVL.

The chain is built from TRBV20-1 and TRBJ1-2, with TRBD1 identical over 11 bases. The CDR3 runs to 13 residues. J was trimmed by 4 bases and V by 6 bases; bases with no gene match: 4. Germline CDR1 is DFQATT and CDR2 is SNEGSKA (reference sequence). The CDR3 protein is CSAYGQGAYGYTF. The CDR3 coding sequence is TGCAGTGCCTATGGACAGGGGGCCTATGGCTACACCTTC.

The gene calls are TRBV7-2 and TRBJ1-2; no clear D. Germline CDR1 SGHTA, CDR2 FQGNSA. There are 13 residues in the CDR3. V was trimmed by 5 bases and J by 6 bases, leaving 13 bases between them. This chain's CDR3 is CASSAQGENGYTF. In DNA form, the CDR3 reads TGTGCCAGCAGCGCTCAAGGCGAGAATGGCTACACCTTC.

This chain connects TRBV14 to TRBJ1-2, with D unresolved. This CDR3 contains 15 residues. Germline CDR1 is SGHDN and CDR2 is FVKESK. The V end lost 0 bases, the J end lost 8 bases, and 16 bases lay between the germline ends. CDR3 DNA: TGTGCCAGCAGCCAAGATCGAGGGCCAAGTAGGGGCTACACCTTC. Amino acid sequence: CASSQDRGPSRGYTF.

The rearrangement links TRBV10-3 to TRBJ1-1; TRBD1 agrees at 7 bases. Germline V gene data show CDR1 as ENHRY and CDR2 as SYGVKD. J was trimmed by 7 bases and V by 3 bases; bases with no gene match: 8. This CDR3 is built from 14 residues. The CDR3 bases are TGTGCCATCAGTGAAACAGGGGAACCGAATGAAGCTTTCTTT. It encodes CAISETGEPNEAFF.

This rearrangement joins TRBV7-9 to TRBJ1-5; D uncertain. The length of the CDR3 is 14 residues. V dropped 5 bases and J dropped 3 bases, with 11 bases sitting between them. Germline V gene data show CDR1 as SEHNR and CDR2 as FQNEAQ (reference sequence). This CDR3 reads CASSQRGTNQPQHF. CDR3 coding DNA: TGTGCCAGCAGCCAACGAGGCACCAATCAGCCCCAGCATTTT.

CDR3 coding DNA: TGTGCCTGGGGGGACAACCGGGATAATCAGCCCCAGCATTTT. As protein: CAWGDNRDNQPQHF. The V call is TRBV30, the J call TRBJ1-5; a possible D gene is TRBD1 (6 bases). The CDR3 spans 14 residues. The germline CDR1 and CDR2 sequences are GTSNPN and SVGIG (reference sequence). V lost 5 bases, J lost 4 bases, and 15 bases lay in between. The whole variable domain, remainder taken from reference TRBV30 and TRBJ1-5, is SQTIHQWPATLVQPVGSPLSLECTVEGTSNPNLYWYRQAAGRGLQLLFYSVGIGQISSEVPQNLSASRPQDRQFILSSKKLLLSDSGFYLCAWGDNRDNQPQHFGDGTRLSIL.

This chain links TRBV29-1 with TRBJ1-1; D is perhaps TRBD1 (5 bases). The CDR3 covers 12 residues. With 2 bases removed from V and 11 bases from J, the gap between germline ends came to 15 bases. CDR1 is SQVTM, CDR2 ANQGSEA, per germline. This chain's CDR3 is CSVERNRGKAFF. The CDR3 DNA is TGCAGCGTTGAAAGGAATCGGGGCAAGGCTTTCTTT. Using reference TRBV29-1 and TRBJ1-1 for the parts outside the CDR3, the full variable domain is SAVISQKPSRDICQRGTSLTIQCQVDSQVTMMFWYRQQPGQSLTLIATANQGSEATYESGFVIDKFPISRPNLTFSTLTVSNMSPEDSSIYLCSVERNRGKAFFGQGTRLTVV.

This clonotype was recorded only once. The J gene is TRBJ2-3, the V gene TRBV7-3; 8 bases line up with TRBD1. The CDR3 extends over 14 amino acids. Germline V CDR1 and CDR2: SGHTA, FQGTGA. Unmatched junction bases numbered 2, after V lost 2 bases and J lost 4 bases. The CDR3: CASSLVRGPDTQYF. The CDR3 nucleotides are TGTGCCAGCAGCTTAGTCAGGGGGCCAGATACGCAGTATTTT.

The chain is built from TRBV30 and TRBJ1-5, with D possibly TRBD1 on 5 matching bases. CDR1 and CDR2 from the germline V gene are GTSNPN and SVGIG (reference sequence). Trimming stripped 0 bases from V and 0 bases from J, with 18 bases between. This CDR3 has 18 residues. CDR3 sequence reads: CAWSVPGGIRYSNQPQHF. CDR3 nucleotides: TGTGCCTGGAGTGTACCGGGGGGAATCCGCTATAGCAATCAGCCCCAGCATTTT.

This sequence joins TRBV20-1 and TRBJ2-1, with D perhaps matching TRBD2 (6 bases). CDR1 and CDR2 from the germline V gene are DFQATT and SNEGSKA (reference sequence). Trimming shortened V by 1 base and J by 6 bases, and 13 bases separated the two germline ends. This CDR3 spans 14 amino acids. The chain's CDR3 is CSARVETRSNEQFF. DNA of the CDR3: TGCAGTGCTAGAGTCGAGACTAGGTCCAATGAGCAGTTCTTC.

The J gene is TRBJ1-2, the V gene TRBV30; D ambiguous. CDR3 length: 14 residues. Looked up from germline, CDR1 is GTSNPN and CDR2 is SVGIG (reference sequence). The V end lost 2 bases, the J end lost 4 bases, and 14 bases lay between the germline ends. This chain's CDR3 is CAWSPENGGYGYTF. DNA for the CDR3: TGTGCCTGGAGTCCCGAAAATGGCGGCTATGGCTACACCTTC.

CDR3 sequence reads: CASRTGNYGYTF. As DNA, the CDR3 is TGTGCCAGCAGAACAGGAAACTATGGCTACACCTTC. The V call is TRBV6-5, the J call TRBJ1-2; TRBD1 is a possible D gene (5 bases). V dropped 6 bases and J dropped 2 bases, with 7 bases sitting between them. The CDR3 spans 12 residues. Germline V CDR1 and CDR2: MNHEY, SVGAGI.

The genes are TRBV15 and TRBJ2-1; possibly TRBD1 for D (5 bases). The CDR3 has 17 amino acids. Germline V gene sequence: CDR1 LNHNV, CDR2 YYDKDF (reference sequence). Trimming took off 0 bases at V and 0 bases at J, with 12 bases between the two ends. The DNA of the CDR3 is TGTGCCACCAGCAGAGACATGGACACCCCCTCCTACAATGAGCAGTTCTTC. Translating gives CATSRDMDTPSYNEQFF.

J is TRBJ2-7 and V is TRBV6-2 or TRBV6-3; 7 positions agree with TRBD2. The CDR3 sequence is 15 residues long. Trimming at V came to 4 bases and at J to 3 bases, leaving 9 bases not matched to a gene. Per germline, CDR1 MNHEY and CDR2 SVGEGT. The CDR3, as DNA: TGTGCCAGCAGTTTCACCACGACTAGCAGCTACGAGCAGTACTTC. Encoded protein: CASSFTTTSSYEQYF.

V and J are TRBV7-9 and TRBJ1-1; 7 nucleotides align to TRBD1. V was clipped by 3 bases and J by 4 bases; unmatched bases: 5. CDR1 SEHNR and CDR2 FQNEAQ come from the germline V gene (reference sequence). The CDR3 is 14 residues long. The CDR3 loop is CASSFQGESTEAFF. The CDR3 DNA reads TGTGCCAGCAGCTTTCAGGGGGAGAGCACTGAAGCTTTCTTT.

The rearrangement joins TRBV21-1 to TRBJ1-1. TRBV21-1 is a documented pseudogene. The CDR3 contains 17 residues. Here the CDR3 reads CASSKPPARPPGTEAFF. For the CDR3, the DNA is TGTGCCAGCAGCAAACCTCCGGCCCGGCCACCGGGCACTGAAGCTTTCTTT.